The next 14 T cell receptor beta chains were all read from a single sample in a study of CD8 T cells in Susac syndrome (dated 2019 in TCRdb). Libraries came from the immunoSEQ multiplex PCR assay. RNA was extracted using the RNeasy kit, and about 0.45 to 1 ug of the RNA was reverse transcribed with random hexamers. In TCRdb, the public reads were trimmed at Q25 with fastp and aligned with MiXCR, with productive beta chains retained. One record per CDR3 amino acid sequence lists the most common genes and DNA. The sample has approximately 130,000 distinct CDR3 sequences on record, around nine tenths of them singletons. Of the sample, 0.2% to 0.25% is held by the ten largest clones. The sequenced material came from CD8+ T cells from PBMCs. The receptors shown here come from a human donor with multiple sclerosis.

This rearrangement joins TRBV10-3 to TRBJ2-1; D assignment may be TRBD1 or TRBD2 (5 bases each). Looked up from germline, CDR1 is ENHRY and CDR2 is SYGVKD. CDR3 length: 17 residues. V was shortened by 11 bases and J by 0 bases, with 23 bases between the two germline ends. The CDR3 bases are TGTGCCGCCCGGGACCACATTCTCCGCAGCTCCTACAATGAGCAGTTCTTC. This gives the protein CAARDHILRSSYNEQFF.

The V gene is TRBV5-6, the J gene TRBJ2-3; 10 nucleotides line up with TRBD2. This CDR3 contains 15 residues. Germline V gene data show CDR1 as SGHDT and CDR2 as YYEEEE. The ends lost 5 bases at V and 8 bases at J; junction bases unmatched: 11. DNA for the CDR3: TGTGCCAGCAGGGACGCGACTAGCGGGTATGGTACGCAGTATTTT. This codes for CASRDATSGYGTQYF.

To note about this clonotype: One junction end disagrees with the germline gene, perhaps due to a read error. The chain uses TRBV12-3 or TRBV12-4 and TRBJ2-5, with 7 bases fitting TRBD2. The CDR3 runs to 14 residues. CDR3 amino acids: CASNLSGAGETQYF. DNA for the CDR3: TGTGCCAGCAATTTAAGCGGGGCAGGAGAGACCCAGTACTTC.

CDR3 protein: CASSYPLRTGGSNTEAFF. CDR3 bases: TGTGCCAGCAGTTACCCCCTTAGGACAGGGGGCTCGAACACTGAAGCTTTCTTT. The rearrangement joins TRBV6-2 or TRBV6-3 to TRBJ1-1; 11 bases align to TRBD1. CDR3 length: 18 residues. With V trimmed by 2 bases and J by 1 base, 9 bases remained unmatched. Germline CDR1 reads MNHEY; CDR2 reads SVGEGT.

This rearrangement joins TRBV13 to TRBJ2-1; D not certain. Trimming pared 2 bases from V and 9 bases from J, leaving 17 bases between. Germline-derived CDR1 and CDR2 are PRHDT and FYEKMQ (reference sequence). This CDR3 comprises 15 residues. For the CDR3, the DNA is TGTGCCAGCAGCTTAATTCCTTCCTCCGCCGGTGAGCAGTTCTTC. Its protein is CASSLIPSSAGEQFF.

The chain joins TRBV29-1 to TRBJ1-2; D possibly corresponds to TRBD1 (5 bases). CDR1 and CDR2 from the germline V gene are SQVTM and ANQGSEA. The germline V and J ends were trimmed by 0 bases and 3 bases, with 14 bases remaining between them. There are 15 residues in the CDR3. This chain's CDR3 is CSVEDQGKGHYGYTF. CDR3 DNA: TGCAGCGTTGAAGATCAGGGAAAGGGGCACTATGGCTACACCTTC.

The chain carries TRBV29-1 and TRBJ2-1; tentatively, D is TRBD1 (6 bases). The CDR3 has 14 amino acids. Germline lookup yields CDR1 SQVTM and CDR2 ANQGSEA. Trimming took off 3 bases at V and 4 bases at J, with 13 bases between the two ends. CDR3 sequence: CSVDLGHRYNEQFF. Here the CDR3 DNA reads TGCAGCGTTGATTTGGGACACCGATACAATGAGCAGTTCTTC.

The chain carries TRBV27 and TRBJ2-7, with 7 bases identical to TRBD1. V lost 0 bases and J lost 5; bases outside the gene matches: 4. Per germline, CDR1 MNHEY and CDR2 SMNVEV (reference sequence). The CDR3 runs to 14 residues. DNA for the CDR3: TGTGCCAGCAGTTTATCAGGGACAGTGAACGAGCAGTACTTC. Amino acid sequence: CASSLSGTVNEQYF.

V gene TRBV7-7 combines with J gene TRBJ2-2, with a possible D match to TRBD2 (5 bases). V lost 4 bases and J lost 5, with 20 bases in between. This CDR3 has 17 residues. CDR1 is SSHAT, CDR2 FNYEAQ, per germline (reference sequence). The CDR3 reads CASSSLPDSGGTGELFF. In DNA form, the CDR3 reads TGTGCCAGCAGCTCCCTCCCGGACTCCGGTGGGACCGGGGAGCTGTTTTTT.

This chain uses TRBV20-1 with TRBJ2-2; TRBD1 aligns across 7 bases. Germline V gene sequence: CDR1 DFQATT, CDR2 SNEGSKA (reference sequence). The CDR3 has 14 residues. Trimming removed 6 bases from V and 4 bases from J; junction bases left unmatched: 8. The CDR3 spells CSAAGTVATGELFF. The DNA for the CDR3 is TGCAGTGCCGCCGGGACAGTCGCCACCGGGGAGCTGTTTTTT.

The chain's CDR3 is CASISENTEAFF. The CDR3 nucleotides are TGTGCCAGCATATCCGAGAACACTGAAGCTTTCTTT. This sequence joins TRBV27 and TRBJ1-1; D is uncertain. V was cut by 7 bases and J by 1 base, with 7 bases left in between. CDR1 is MNHEY and CDR2 is SMNVEV in the germline V gene (reference sequence). The CDR3 runs to 12 residues.

The chain has TRBV20-1 and TRBJ2-7, with 13 bases that match TRBD2. The germline CDR1 and CDR2 sequences are DFQATT and SNEGSKA (reference sequence). Germline trimming cut 6 bases from V and 0 bases from J; bases unmatched to any gene: 2. There are 14 residues in the CDR3. For the CDR3, the DNA is TGCAGTGCCACTAGCGGGAGGGACTCCTACGAGCAGTACTTC. This encodes CSATSGRDSYEQYF.

This chain uses TRBV5-1 with TRBJ2-7; D possibly corresponds to TRBD2 (6 bases). In germline, CDR1 is SGHRS, CDR2 YFSETQ. V lost 0 bases, J lost 5 bases, and 15 bases lay in between. There are 15 residues in the CDR3. Here the CDR3 reads CASSLVDGSVDEQYF. DNA for the CDR3: TGCGCCAGCAGCTTGGTAGACGGGAGTGTCGACGAGCAGTACTTC.

The chain is built from TRBV19 and TRBJ2-1; D is perhaps TRBD1 (6 bases). Germline CDR1 reads LNHDA; CDR2 reads SQIVND (reference sequence). V was clipped by 3 bases and J by 1 base, with 7 bases between them. The CDR3 is 14 amino acids. This chain's CDR3 is CASSIRGSYNEQFF. In DNA form, the CDR3 reads TGTGCCAGTAGTATCAGGGGATCCTACAATGAGCAGTTCTTC.